This TCR beta chain was identified in a study of T cell therapy after organ transplantation. Study at large: Blood for the short-term post-therapy sample came 4 to 8 weeks after therapy.

Method: immunoSEQ multiplex PCR; TCRdb's copy keeps in-frame clones and lacks some. The sample carries about 18,000 clones, approximately 85% recorded once. Sample time point: 4-8 weeks after completion of therapy. On this clone: The antigen remains unidentified.

Germline V gene data show CDR1 as SNHLY and CDR2 as FYNNEI. The CDR3 runs 14 residues. V was pared by 10 bases and J by 4 bases, with 11 bases of the junction left unmatched. The J gene is TRBJ1-1, the V gene TRBV2; 8 nucleotides agree with TRBD1. This receptor was obtained from a human patient who had received a solid organ transplant and had CMV disease. Some T cells may be provided by the graft donor. Sequencing used CD8+ T cells from blood, obtained after autologous CMV-specific T cell therapy. The CDR3 DNA is TGTGCCACCCCGGACAGGGAATATAGCACTGAAGCTTTCTTT. It is translated as CATPDREYSTEAFF. The entire variable domain, with the rest obtained from reference TRBV2 and TRBJ1-1, is as follows: EPEVTQTPSHQVTQMGQEVILRCVPISNHLYFYWYRQILGQKVEFLVSFYNNEISEKSEIFDDQFSVERPDGSNFTLKIRSTKLEDSAMYFCATPDREYSTEAFFGQGTRLTVV.